This TCR beta chain stems from a study of T cells in narcolepsy. Sequenced by immunoSEQ multiplex PCR; TCRdb stores in-frame clones only, minus some. This table has approximately 25,000 clones, 84% appearing once. Study findings and constraints: Autoreactive clonotypes reportedly recurred in blood of same and different patients, not controls.

Trimming at V came to 4 bases and at J to 3 bases, leaving 4 bases not matched to a gene. CDR3 size: 14 residues. Germline V gives CDR1 SQVTM, CDR2 ANQGSEA. This clone was seen only a few times. Its target is not known. The V and J genes are TRBV29-1 and TRBJ2-2; 8 bases are shared with TRBD2. The material sequenced was CD45RA- memory CD4+ T cells from PBMCs. This receptor was taken from a human donor with narcolepsy. The CDR3 reads CSVVTSGDTGELFF. The CDR3 DNA sequence: TGCAGCGTTGTCACTAGCGGAGACACCGGGGAGCTGTTTTTT.